This T cell receptor (beta chain) is drawn from a study of blood T cell repertoires in COVID-19. Study-level information: Spain, Italy and the United States supplied samples that represented acute and convalescent COVID-19.

The CDR3 has 15 residues. Per germline, CDR1 LNHDA and CDR2 SQIVND (reference sequence). V lost 7 bases and J lost 3; bases outside the gene matches: 8. Produced via immunoSEQ multiplex PCR; TCRdb's table is partial and in-frame only. The sample has 200,000 or so clones; around four fifths are singletons. The sample was peripheral blood. This TCR was recovered from a woman aged 60-75 years who had recovered from COVID-19. The chain couples TRBV19 to TRBJ1-4; 7 bases match TRBD1. CDR3 nucleotide sequence: TGTGCCAGTAACCCACAGGGGAGACCTAATGAAAAACTGTTTTTT. It encodes CASNPQGRPNEKLFF.